This T cell receptor (beta chain) stems from a study of CD8 T cell repertoires and HIV-1 epitope variants. Study in general: Control wells had CMV/EBV/flu peptides, negative Ebola AY9, or no peptide.

Trimming took 5 bases from V and 0 from J, leaving 11 bases between them. The germline CDR1 and CDR2 sequences are MDHEN and SYDVKM. The CDR3 has 14 amino acids. TCR beta CDR3 was sequenced at survey depth on immunoSEQ. The protocol was immunoSEQ multiplex PCR, while the TCRdb copy is restricted to in-frame clones and leaves out a portion. Seen here are a few thousand clones, approximately 70% observed once, and the top ten hold around two fifths. This clone was counted between two and nine times. Its target is unknown. Specimen: cultured CD8+ T cells derived from PBMCs. This sequence joins TRBV28 and TRBJ2-7; D ambiguous. This clonotype originated in a male donor with HIV. CDR3 DNA sequence: TGTGCCAGCAGTCTTCTCTTGATCTCCTACGAGCAGTACTTC. It encodes CASSLLLISYEQYF. The variable domain in full, with the rest retrieved from reference TRBV28 and TRBJ2-7, is DVKVTQSSRYLVKRTGEKVFLECVQDMDHENMFWYRQDPGLGLRLIYFSYDVKMKEKGDIPEGYSVSREKKERFSLILESASTNQTSMYLCASSLLLISYEQYFGPGTRLTVT.